This T cell receptor (beta chain) came from a study of a mutant IDH1 vaccine in newly diagnosed glioma. Looking at the study overall: A 62.5% male, approximately 38% female split and a mean age of approximately 40 years characterized treated patients. Patients had received radiotherapy, temozolomide, or both previously, most receiving both.

Sequencing used immunoSEQ multiplex PCR; TCRdb keeps in-frame clones, though not all of them. Of tens of thousands of clones detected, almost 85% appear once; the ten largest clones hold roughly 19%. With respect to this clone: No antigen is known for it.

Whole-study results and caveats: Pseudoprogression showed no apparent link to changes in top peripheral T cell clonotypes.

Sample time point: baseline, week 1 (first vaccination visit). This sample's treatment: pre-vaccination baseline after standard-of-care therapy. Tumors from donors were new WHO grade 3 or 4 IDH1-mutant astrocytomas with ATRX loss. Germline CDR1 and CDR2: SGHTA and FQGNSA. This CDR3 is 14 amino acids long. With 4 bases removed from V and 4 bases from J, the gap between germline ends came to 13 bases. The sequence derives from a man aged 30 to 45 with glioma. The chain has TRBV7-2 and TRBJ1-2; D is unresolved. The material sequenced was PBMCs, taken from a glioma patient treated with radiotherapy, temozolomide or both. CDR3 nucleotides: TGTGCCAGCAGCTCCCGTGGAGGACCCTATGGCTACACCTTC. This gives the protein CASSSRGGPYGYTF.